The 3 T cell receptor beta chains reported below all come from one sample, sequenced in a study of response to subunit inactivated influenza vaccine (dated by TCRdb to 2017 to 2018). Preparation of the library involved RT-PCR. Sequencing was performed on an Illumina HiSeq 2500. Clones were called with MiXCR by TCRdb after fastp trimmed the public reads at Q25, and only in-frame beta chains were retained. Under each unique CDR3 protein, matching rows form one entry showing the most common genes and DNA. The sample table records approximately 290,000 distinct CDR3 sequences; 20% to 25% of these occur just once. The ten largest clones take up around a tenth of the sample. The sequences come from PBMCs from blood, collected 21 months after vaccination. These receptors came from a man aged 50 to 75 who received an inactivated influenza vaccine. Donor details come from another sample of the same person, matched by shared clones.

The CDR3 DNA follows: TGCAGCGTTGCCTCTAGCGGGAGCTCCTACAATGAGCAGTTCTTC. It specifies CSVASSGSSYNEQFF. The rearrangement joins TRBV29-1 to TRBJ2-1; 10 bases align to TRBD2. There are 15 residues in the CDR3. The germline gives CDR1 SQVTM, CDR2 ANQGSEA. V shed 4 bases and J 0 bases; nucleotides not matched to a gene: 3.

There are many counts of this clonotype. V and J are TRBV7-9 and TRBJ1-5; D unresolved. The CDR3 loop spans 12 amino acids. Looked up from germline, CDR1 is SEHNR and CDR2 is FQNEAQ (reference sequence). Trimming removed 2 bases from V and 9 bases from J, with 8 bases in between. DNA for the CDR3: TGTGCCAGCAGCTTACTGGGAGGGCCCCAGCATTTT. Its protein is CASSLLGGPQHF. The variable domain in full, with the rest retrieved from reference TRBV7-9 and TRBJ1-5, is DTGVSQNPRHKITKRGQNVTFRCDPISEHNRLYWYRQTLGQGPEFLTYFQNEAQLEKSRLLSDRFSAERPKGSFSTLEIQRTEQGDSAMYLCASSLLGGPQHFGDGTRLSIL.

This clonotype appeared a few times. The chain couples TRBV28 to TRBJ2-7, with 9 nucleotides matching TRBD1. CDR1 is MDHEN and CDR2 is SYDVKM in the germline V gene. The CDR3 is made up of 19 amino acids. The trim removed 5 bases at V and 3 bases at J, leaving 20 bases unmatched. The CDR3 sequence: CASSLPGTGNNAYNYEQYF. The DNA for the CDR3 is TGTGCCAGCAGTCTTCCGGGGACAGGGAATAACGCGTACAACTACGAGCAGTACTTC.